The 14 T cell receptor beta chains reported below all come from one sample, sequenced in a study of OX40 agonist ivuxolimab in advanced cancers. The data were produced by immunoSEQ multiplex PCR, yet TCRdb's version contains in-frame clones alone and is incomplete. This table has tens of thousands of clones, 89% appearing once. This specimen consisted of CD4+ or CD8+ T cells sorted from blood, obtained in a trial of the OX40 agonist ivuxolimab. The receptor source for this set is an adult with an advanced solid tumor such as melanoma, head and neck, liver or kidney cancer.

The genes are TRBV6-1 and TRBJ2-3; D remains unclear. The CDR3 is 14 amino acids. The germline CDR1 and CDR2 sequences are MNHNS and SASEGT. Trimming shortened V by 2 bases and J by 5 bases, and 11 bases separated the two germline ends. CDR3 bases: TGTGCCAGCAGTGAACGAAGTAGTCGAGATACGCAGTATTTT. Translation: CASSERSSRDTQYF.

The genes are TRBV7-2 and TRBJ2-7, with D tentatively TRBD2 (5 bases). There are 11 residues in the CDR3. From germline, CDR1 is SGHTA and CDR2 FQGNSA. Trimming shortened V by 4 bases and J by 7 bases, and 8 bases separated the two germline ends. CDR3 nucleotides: TGTGCCAGCAGCTCCGGGGTGGAGCAGTACTTC. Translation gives CASSSGVEQYF.

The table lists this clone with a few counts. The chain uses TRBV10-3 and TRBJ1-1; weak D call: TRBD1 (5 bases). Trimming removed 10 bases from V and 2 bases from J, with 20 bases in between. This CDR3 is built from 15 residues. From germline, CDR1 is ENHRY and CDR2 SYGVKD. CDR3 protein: CATYASGADNTEAFF. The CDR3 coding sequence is TGTGCCACTTATGCATCTGGGGCGGATAACACTGAAGCTTTCTTT.

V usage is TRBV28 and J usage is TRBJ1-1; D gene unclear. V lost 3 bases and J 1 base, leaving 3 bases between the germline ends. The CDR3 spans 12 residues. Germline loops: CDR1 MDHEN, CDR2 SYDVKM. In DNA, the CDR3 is TGTGCCAGCAGTTTGGGGAACACTGAAGCTTTCTTT. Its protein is CASSLGNTEAFF. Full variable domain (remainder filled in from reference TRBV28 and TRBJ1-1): DVKVTQSSRYLVKRTGEKVFLECVQDMDHENMFWYRQDPGLGLRLIYFSYDVKMKEKGDIPEGYSVSREKKERFSLILESASTNQTSMYLCASSLGNTEAFFGQGTRLTVV.

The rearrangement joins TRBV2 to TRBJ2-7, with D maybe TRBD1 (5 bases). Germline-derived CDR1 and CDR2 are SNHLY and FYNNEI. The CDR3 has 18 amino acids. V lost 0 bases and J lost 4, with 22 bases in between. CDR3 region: CASSEALLGAPTKYEQYF. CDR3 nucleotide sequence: TGTGCCAGCAGTGAAGCGCTTCTAGGGGCGCCAACCAAATACGAGCAGTACTTC.

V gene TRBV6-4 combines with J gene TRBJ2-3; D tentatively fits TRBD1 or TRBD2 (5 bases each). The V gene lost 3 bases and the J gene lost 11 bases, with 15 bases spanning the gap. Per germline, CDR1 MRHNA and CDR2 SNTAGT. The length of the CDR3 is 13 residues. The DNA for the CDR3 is TGTGCCAGCAGTGAGGGGTCTTCTGGGGGGCAGTATTTT. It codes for CASSEGSSGGQYF.

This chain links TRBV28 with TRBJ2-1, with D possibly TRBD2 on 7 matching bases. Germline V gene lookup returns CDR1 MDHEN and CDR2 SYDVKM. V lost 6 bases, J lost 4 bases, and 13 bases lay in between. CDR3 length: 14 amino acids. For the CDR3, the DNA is TGTGCCAGCAGGGGAGGGGGGCCTTACAATGAGCAGTTCTTC. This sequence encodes CASRGGGPYNEQFF.

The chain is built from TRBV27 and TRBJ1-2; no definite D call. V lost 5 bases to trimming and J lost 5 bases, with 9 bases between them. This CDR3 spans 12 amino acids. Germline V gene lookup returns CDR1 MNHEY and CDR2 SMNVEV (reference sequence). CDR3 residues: CASSVDGYGYTF. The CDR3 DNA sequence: TGTGCCAGCAGTGTGGACGGTTATGGCTACACCTTC.

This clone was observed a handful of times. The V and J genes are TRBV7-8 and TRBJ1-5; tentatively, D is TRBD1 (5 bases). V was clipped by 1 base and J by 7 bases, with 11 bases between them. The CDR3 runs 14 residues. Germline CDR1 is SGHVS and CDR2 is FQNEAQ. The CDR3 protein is CASSLGRGGQPQHF. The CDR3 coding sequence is TGTGCCAGCAGCTTAGGGCGCGGGGGACAGCCCCAGCATTTT.

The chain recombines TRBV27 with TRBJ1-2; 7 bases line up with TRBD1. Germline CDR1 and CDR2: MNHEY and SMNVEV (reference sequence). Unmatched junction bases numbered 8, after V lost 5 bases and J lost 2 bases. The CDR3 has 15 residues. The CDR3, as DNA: TGTGCCAGCAGTATCGACCCACAGGGGAACTATGGCTACACCTTC. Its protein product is CASSIDPQGNYGYTF.

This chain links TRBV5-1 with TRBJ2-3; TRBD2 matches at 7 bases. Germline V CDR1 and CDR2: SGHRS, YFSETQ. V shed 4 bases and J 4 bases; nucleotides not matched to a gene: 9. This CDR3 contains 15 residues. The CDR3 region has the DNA TGCGCCAGCAGCCCCGGGACTAACTCCGCAGATACGCAGTATTTT. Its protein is CASSPGTNSADTQYF.

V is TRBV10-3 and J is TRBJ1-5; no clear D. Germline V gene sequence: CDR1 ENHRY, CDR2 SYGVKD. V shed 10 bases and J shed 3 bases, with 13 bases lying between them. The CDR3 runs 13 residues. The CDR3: CATQALDNQPQHF. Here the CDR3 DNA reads TGTGCCACGCAGGCGCTTGACAATCAGCCCCAGCATTTT.

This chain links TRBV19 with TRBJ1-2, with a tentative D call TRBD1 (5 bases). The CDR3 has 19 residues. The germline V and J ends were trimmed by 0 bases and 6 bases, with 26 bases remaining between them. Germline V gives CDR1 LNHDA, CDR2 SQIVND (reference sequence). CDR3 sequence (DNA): TGTGCCAGTAGTATAGATGGTCCAGGGAGGATGTTTTTTCGGGATGGCTACACCTTC. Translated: CASSIDGPGRMFFRDGYTF.

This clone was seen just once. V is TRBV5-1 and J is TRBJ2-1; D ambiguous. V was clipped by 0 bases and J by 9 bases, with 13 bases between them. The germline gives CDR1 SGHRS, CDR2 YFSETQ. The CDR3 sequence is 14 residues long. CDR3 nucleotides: TGCGCCAGCAGCTTGGACTTGACCCTTTTTGAGCAGTTCTTC. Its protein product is CASSLDLTLFEQFF. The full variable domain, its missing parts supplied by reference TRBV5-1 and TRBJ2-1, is KAGVTQTPRYLIKTRGQQVTLSCSPISGHRSVSWYQQTPGQGLQFLFEYFSETQRNKGNFPGRFSGRQFSNSRSEMNVSTLELGDSALYLCASSLDLTLFEQFFGPGTRLTVL.